Each of the 15 T cell receptor beta chains below was sequenced from the same sample in a study of T cells in localized non-small cell lung cancer. The protocol was immunoSEQ multiplex PCR, while the TCRdb copy is restricted to in-frame clones and leaves out a portion. This repertoire shows about 52,000 clones, around nine tenths found once; its top ten account for 15% to 20%. The material sequenced was PBMCs, taken before any cancer treatment. These receptors were obtained from a female donor with stage II lung adenocarcinoma.

The J gene is TRBJ2-2, the V gene TRBV13; tentatively, D is TRBD1 or TRBD2 (6 bases each). V was shortened by 4 bases and J by 5 bases, with 17 bases between the two germline ends. Germline V CDR1 and CDR2: PRHDT, FYEKMQ (reference sequence). The CDR3 has 16 residues. The CDR3 region has the DNA TGTGCCAGCAGCTCCACGGACACAGGGAGGACCGGGGAGCTGTTTTTT. Protein product: CASSSTDTGRTGELFF. Full variable domain (remainder filled in from reference TRBV13 and TRBJ2-2): AAGVIQSPRHLIKEKRETATLKCYPIPRHDTVYWYQQGPGQDPQFLISFYEKMQSDKGSIPDRFSAQQFSDYHSELNMSSLELGDSALYFCASSSTDTGRTGELFFGEGSRLTVL.

Comments on this clone: An end of the junction differs from the germline gene, which may be a read error. This chain uses TRBV6-5 with TRBJ2-2; TRBD1 agrees at 10 bases. The CDR3 is 15 amino acids. Germline values: CDR1 MNHEY, CDR2 SVGAGI. The CDR3 loop reads CVSSWGQGMAGELFF. CDR3 DNA sequence: TGTGTCAGCAGTTGGGGACAGGGGATGGCCGGGGAGCTGTTTTTT.

CDR3 protein: CASSLGVGVSPLHF. DNA for the CDR3: TGCGCCAGCAGCTTAGGGGTTGGGGTTTCACCCCTCCACTTT. This chain uses TRBV5-1 with TRBJ1-6, with a tentative D call TRBD1 (5 bases). Germline loops: CDR1 SGHRS, CDR2 YFSETQ. This CDR3 is 14 amino acids long. V gave up 2 bases and J gave up 9 bases, with 12 bases separating them.

The V call is TRBV10-2, the J call TRBJ2-1, with D perhaps matching TRBD1 (6 bases). Deletions cut 5 bases from V and 6 bases from J, with 17 bases between. The CDR3 is 15 amino acids. Germline V gives CDR1 WSHSY, CDR2 SAAADI. The CDR3 DNA follows: TGCGCCAGCAGTCAGCGACAGGAGTTCCTCAATGAGCAGTTCTTC. It encodes CASSQRQEFLNEQFF.

The gene calls are TRBV5-1 and TRBJ1-3, with 9 positions matching TRBD1. This CDR3 has 16 amino acids. CDR1 and CDR2 from the germline V gene are SGHRS and YFSETQ. The V and J ends lost 4 bases and 5 bases, in that order; junction bases with no gene match: 10. CDR3 in DNA: TGCGCCAGCAGCGCCCGTGGGACAGGGAGAAGAAACACCATATATTTT. Protein product: CASSARGTGRRNTIYF.

The chain couples TRBV29-1 to TRBJ2-1; possible D gene TRBD1, 6 bases. Germline-derived CDR1 and CDR2 are SQVTM and ANQGSEA. V was clipped by 8 bases and J by 10 bases, with 24 bases between them. The CDR3 is 14 residues long. CDR3 in amino acids: CSSLGADSTREQFF. CDR3 bases: TGCAGCTCCCTTGGGGCGGACAGTACCAGGGAGCAGTTCTTC.

This chain links TRBV7-8 with TRBJ1-1; 8 nucleotides agree with TRBD1. Germline loops: CDR1 SGHVS, CDR2 FQNEAQ. The CDR3 runs to 15 residues. With V trimmed by 3 bases and J by 1 base, 4 bases remained unmatched. The CDR3 nucleotides are TGTGCCAGCAGCTTCCCGGACAGGGCGAACACTGAAGCTTTCTTT. Translation: CASSFPDRANTEAFF.

The DNA of the CDR3 is TGTGCCAGCAGCTCATCGACAGGGGTGGGCACAGATACGCAGTATTTT. As protein: CASSSSTGVGTDTQYF. This chain links TRBV5-6 with TRBJ2-3; TRBD1 aligns across 8 bases. V dropped 3 bases and J dropped 1; count of bases not matched to a gene: 7. This CDR3 is 16 amino acids long. Looked up from germline, CDR1 is SGHDT and CDR2 is YYEEEE.

This chain links TRBV25-1 with TRBJ2-3; D may correspond to TRBD1 or TRBD2 (5 bases each). Germline-derived CDR1 and CDR2 are MGHDK and SYGVNS. The CDR3 has 17 amino acids. CDR3 DNA sequence: TGTGCGACGGCCCCTAGTCCCTCCTTAGGGACGGGAGATACGCAGTATTTT. Its translation: CATAPSPSLGTGDTQYF.

The V and J genes are TRBV19 and TRBJ1-1; perhaps TRBD1 as D (6 bases). Germline CDR1 is LNHDA and CDR2 is SQIVND (reference sequence). Trimming took off 4 bases at V and 3 bases at J, with 12 bases between the two ends. The CDR3 covers 14 residues. DNA of the CDR3: TGTGCCAGTAGTAATGGCAGGGGCTACACTGAAGCTTTCTTT. Encoded protein: CASSNGRGYTEAFF.

This chain links TRBV27 with TRBJ1-1; D is uncertain. CDR1 is MNHEY and CDR2 is SMNVEV in the germline V gene (reference sequence). CDR3 length: 13 residues. V lost 8 bases and J 4 bases, leaving 14 bases between the germline ends. The chain's CDR3 is CASRPLGSTEAFF. CDR3 DNA sequence: TGTGCCAGCCGGCCCCTTGGGAGCACTGAAGCTTTCTTT.

The chain has TRBV19 and TRBJ1-2, with D perhaps TRBD1 (5 bases). The V gene's germline CDR1 is LNHDA and CDR2 SQIVND (reference sequence). The CDR3 covers 14 residues. Between the trimmed V and J ends, which lost 3 bases and 4 bases, there was a span of 12 bases. CDR3 DNA sequence: TGTGCCAGTAGTATGCGTGACAGTAGCTATGGCTACACCTTC. This gives the protein CASSMRDSSYGYTF.

The rearrangement links TRBV7-8 to TRBJ2-5; 7 nucleotides agree with TRBD2. Germline trimming cut 1 base from V and 1 base from J; bases unmatched to any gene: 6. The length of the CDR3 is 16 residues. Germline lookup yields CDR1 SGHVS and CDR2 FQNEAQ. CDR3 nucleotide sequence: TGTGCCAGCAGCTTAGGTCGAGCGGGGATCCAAGAGACCCAGTACTTC. It codes for CASSLGRAGIQETQYF.

CDR3 region: CASSLNEPPLHF. Here the CDR3 DNA reads TGCGCCAGCAGCTTGAACGAACCACCCCTCCACTTT. V gene TRBV5-1 combines with J gene TRBJ1-6; D unclear. The CDR3 covers 12 residues. Germline V CDR1 and CDR2: SGHRS, YFSETQ. V lost 1 base, J lost 11 bases, and 7 bases lay in between.

The chain couples TRBV7-6 to TRBJ2-7; 8 nucleotides agree with TRBD2. Per germline, CDR1 SGHVS and CDR2 FNYEAQ. CDR3 length equals 15 residues. The ends lost 3 bases at V and 2 bases at J; junction bases unmatched: 6. CDR3 amino acids: CASSFSTGGPYEQYF. The CDR3 nucleotides are TGTGCCAGCAGCTTTAGTACGGGGGGGCCCTACGAGCAGTACTTC. The full variable domain, with the rest looked up from reference TRBV7-6 and TRBJ2-7, is GAGVSQSPRYKVTKRGQDVALRCDPISGHVSLYWYRQALGQGPEFLTYFNYEAQQDKSGLPNDRFSAERPEGSISTLTIQRTEQRDSAMYRCASSFSTGGPYEQYFGPGTRLTVT.